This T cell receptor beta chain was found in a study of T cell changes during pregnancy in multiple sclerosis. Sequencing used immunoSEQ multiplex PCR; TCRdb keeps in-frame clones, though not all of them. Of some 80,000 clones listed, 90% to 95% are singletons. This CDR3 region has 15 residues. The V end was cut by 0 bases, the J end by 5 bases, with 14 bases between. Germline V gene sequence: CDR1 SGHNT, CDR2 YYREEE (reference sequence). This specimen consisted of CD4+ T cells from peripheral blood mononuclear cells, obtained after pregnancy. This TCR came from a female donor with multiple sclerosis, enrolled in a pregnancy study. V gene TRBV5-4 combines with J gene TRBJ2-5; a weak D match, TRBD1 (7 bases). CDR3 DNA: TGTGCCAGCAGCTTGGAGCGGCCAGGGGGGGAGACCCAGTACTTC. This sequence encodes CASSLERPGGETQYF.